These T cell receptor beta chains were read from a single sample in a study of vaccination and CD4 T cells after COVID-19. The antigens of these receptors remain unknown. TCRdb reprocessed the PCR reads with MiXCR, giving one entry per CDR3 protein. Seen here are some 19,000 distinct CDR3 sequences, nearly 55% observed once, and the top ten hold almost 6%. The sample taken for sequencing was CD4+ T cells from blood, cultured in vitro. The receptors originated from a human donor who had recovered from COVID-19. CDR3s include the opening cysteine and the closing phenylalanine or tryptophan. Each record gives: D gene, clone size, J gene, V gene, CDR3 protein, CDR3 DNA. A D gene is named only where the DNA matches it firmly. Clone size is not always given. Where it is, it says once, few, many or a class for expanded clones.

-	-	TRBJ1-1	TRBV6-1	CASSEWGGNTEAFF	TGTGCCAGCAGTGAATGGGGGGGGAACACTGAAGCTTTCTTT
-	once	TRBJ2-1	TRBV2	CASSARPRDEQFF	TGTGCCAGCAGTGCCCGCCCAAGAGATGAGCAGTTCTTC
-	-	TRBJ2-2	TRBV7-3	CASSLSGADTGELFF	TGTGCCAGCAGCTTATCAGGGGCAGACACCGGGGAGCTGTTTTTT
-	-	TRBJ2-2	TRBV7-3	CASSEGSNTGELFF	TGTGCCAGCAGCGAAGGCTCGAACACCGGGGAGCTGTTTTTT
TRBD1	-	TRBJ1-1	TRBV30	CAWSVLGQGAKAFF	TGTGCCTGGAGTGTCCTGGGACAGGGGGCCAAAGCTTTCTTT
TRBD1	-	TRBJ1-1	TRBV28	CASSDRTGGAGWTEAFF	TGTGCCAGCAGTGATCGGACAGGGGGCGCCGGATGGACTGAAGCTTTCTTT
-	-	TRBJ1-2	TRBV20-1	CSARPAPLPANYGYTF	TGCAGTGCTAGACCCGCCCCCCTCCCTGCTAACTATGGCTACACCTTC
-	few	TRBJ1-6	TRBV7-9	CASSLDSPLHF	TGTGCCAGCAGCTTAGATTCACCCCTCCACTTT
-	-	TRBJ2-7	TRBV3-1	CASSHLAGTSNEQYF	TGTGCCAGCAGCCATTTAGCCGGGACCTCAAACGAGCAGTACTTC
-	-	TRBJ1-5	TRBV20-1	CSATGGDQPQHF	TGCAGTGCCACCGGGGGGGATCAGCCCCAGCATTTT
-	few	TRBJ1-4	TRBV7-9	CASSLPGSPREKLFF	TGTGCCAGCAGCCTACCAGGCAGCCCTCGAGAAAAACTGTTTTTT
TRBD1	-	TRBJ2-4	TRBV4-1	CASSHPQGDKNIQYF	TGCGCCAGCAGCCACCCACAGGGGGACAAAAACATTCAGTACTTC
-	few	TRBJ1-6	TRBV6-1	CASKGPGKKYSPLHF	TGTGCCAGCAAGGGGCCGGGAAAAAAGTATTCACCCCTCCACTTT
-	-	TRBJ2-5	TRBV2	CASSVEEAETQYF	TGTGCCAGCAGTGTGGAAGAGGCAGAGACCCAGTACTTC
-	-	TRBJ2-7	TRBV18	CASSPGRNYEQYF	TGTGCCAGCTCACCGGGACGAAACTACGAGCAGTACTTC
-	few	TRBJ1-2	TRBV20-1	CSAAEGETYGYTF	TGCAGTGCTGCTGAAGGGGAAACCTATGGCTACACCTTC
-	few	TRBJ2-1	TRBV20-1	CSALGNSGNEQFF	TGCAGTGCCCTGGGGAACAGTGGAAATGAGCAGTTCTTC
TRBD2	-	TRBJ2-5	TRBV2	CASSEYGQGGLGTQYF	TGTGCCAGCAGTGAATATGGGCAGGGAGGGTTAGGGACCCAGTACTTC
TRBD1	once	TRBJ2-1	TRBV6-1	CASRGTGLTDEQFF	TGTGCCAGCAGGGGGACAGGGCTGACGGATGAGCAGTTCTTC
TRBD2	-	TRBJ2-7	TRBV20-1	CSARDLRDYPYEQYF	TGCAGTGCTAGAGATCTGCGGGACTACCCCTACGAGCAGTACTTC
-	-	TRBJ1-1	TRBV10-3	CAISERQETEAFF	TGTGCCATCAGTGAGCGCCAGGAGACTGAAGCTTTCTTT
TRBD2	once	TRBJ2-5	TRBV19	CASRVAGGPGETQYF	TGTGCCAGTAGGGTAGCGGGAGGGCCTGGAGAGACCCAGTACTTC
TRBD2	-	TRBJ2-2	TRBV2	CASRRTSGNTGELFF	TGTGCCAGCAGGCGGACTAGCGGGAACACCGGGGAGCTGTTTTTT
TRBD2	-	TRBJ2-2	TRBV12-5	CASGLVSGRAGGELFF	TGTGCTAGTGGTTTGGTTAGCGGGAGAGCGGGCGGGGAGCTGTTTTTT
TRBD1	-	TRBJ1-1	TRBV7-9	CASREDRGRGMNTEAFF	TGTGCCAGCAGGGAAGACAGGGGGCGCGGAATGAACACTGAAGCTTTCTTT
TRBD2	-	TRBJ2-7	TRBV20-1	CSARSAGGDEQYF	TGCAGTGCTAGATCAGCGGGAGGGGACGAGCAGTACTTC
-	-	TRBJ2-3	TRBV7-2	CASSRTINTQYF	TGTGCCAGCAGCCGGACCATCAATACGCAGTATTTT
-	once	TRBJ1-2	TRBV4-1	CASSQDTAPYYGYTF	TGCGCCAGCAGCCAAGATACAGCCCCTTACTATGGCTACACCTTC
-	few	TRBJ1-1	TRBV27	CASRSTVMNTEAFF	TGTGCCAGCAGATCGACAGTAATGAACACTGAAGCTTTCTTT
TRBD2	once	TRBJ2-3	TRBV28	CASSISSGTSGTSSTDTQYF	TGTGCCAGCAGTATTAGCTCCGGGACTAGCGGGACCTCTAGCACAGATACGCAGTATTTT
-	-	TRBJ1-3	TRBV10-3	CAMAQGSTNTIYF	TGTGCCATGGCCCAGGGGAGTACGAACACCATATATTTT
TRBD1	-	TRBJ2-7	TRBV10-1	CASSPRDRESSYEQYF	TGCGCCAGCAGTCCAAGGGACAGGGAAAGCTCCTACGAGCAGTACTTC
-	-	TRBJ1-3	TRBV4-1	CASSQSRAGNTIYF	TGCGCCAGCAGCCAATCCAGGGCTGGAAACACCATATATTTT
-	-	TRBJ2-7	TRBV11-2	CASSFRRTSYEQYF	TGTGCCAGCAGCTTTCGAAGGACCTCCTACGAGCAGTACTTC
TRBD2	-	TRBJ2-3	TRBV2	CAVSPGLASDTQYF	TGTGCCGTCTCACCGGGACTAGCATCCGATACGCAGTATTTT
TRBD1	-	TRBJ1-1	TRBV30	CAWSVGGAWNTEAFF	TGTGCCTGGAGTGTAGGGGGCGCCTGGAACACTGAAGCTTTCTTT
-	-	TRBJ1-2	TRBV29-1	CSVVRQDSNYGYTF	TGCAGCGTTGTGCGACAGGATTCTAACTATGGCTACACCTTC
-	few	TRBJ2-3	TRBV7-6	CASSSGISRYTDTQYF	TGTGCCAGCAGCTCCGGAATCTCGCGTTACACAGATACGCAGTATTTT
-	-	TRBJ2-3	TRBV7-9	CASSILGASTDTQYF	TGTGCCAGCAGCATCCTAGGCGCCAGCACAGATACGCAGTATTTT
TRBD2	once	TRBJ2-1	TRBV20-1	CSAIKAGGPYNEQFF	TGCAGTGCTATTAAAGCGGGAGGGCCCTACAATGAGCAGTTCTTC
-	-	TRBJ1-3	TRBV6-1	CASSTEGMASGNTIYF	TGTGCCAGCAGCACCGAGGGCATGGCTTCTGGAAACACCATATATTTT
TRBD2	once	TRBJ2-1	TRBV7-3	CASSLGALAGGQDEQFF	TGTGCCAGCAGCTTAGGAGCGCTAGCGGGAGGGCAGGATGAGCAGTTCTTC
-	-	TRBJ1-3	TRBV7-2	CASSPSGGAGNTIYF	TGTGCCAGCAGCCCCAGCGGGGGGGCTGGAAACACCATATATTTT
-	-	TRBJ1-5	TRBV27	CASRRGLNQPQHF	TGTGCCAGCCGAAGAGGTTTAAATCAGCCCCAGCATTTT
TRBD2	few	TRBJ2-5	TRBV2	CASSGGGGRGETQYF	TGTGCCAGCAGTGGGGGGGGAGGCAGAGGTGAGACCCAGTACTTC
TRBD2	-	TRBJ2-1	TRBV7-9	CASSPKPGTSGRYNEQFF	TGTGCCAGCAGCCCGAAGCCAGGGACTAGCGGGCGCTACAATGAGCAGTTCTTC
TRBD1	-	TRBJ1-1	TRBV20-1	CSAGEPGGKGTEAFF	TGCAGTGCTGGAGAGCCAGGGGGCAAGGGAACTGAAGCTTTCTTT
TRBD1	-	TRBJ1-2	TRBV6-1	CASTDGQGHYGYTF	TGTGCCAGTACCGACGGACAGGGACACTATGGCTACACCTTC
TRBD1	-	TRBJ2-1	TRBV7-3	CASSPDRSSYNEQFF	TGTGCCAGCAGCCCGGACAGGAGCTCCTACAATGAGCAGTTCTTC
-	-	TRBJ2-5	TRBV15	CATSSPRTEYQETQYF	TGTGCCACCAGCAGTCCACGGACAGAGTACCAAGAGACCCAGTACTTC
TRBD1	few	TRBJ1-2	TRBV20-1	CSAETGPTYGYTF	TGCAGTGCCGAGACAGGGCCAACCTATGGCTACACCTTC
-	few	TRBJ2-2	TRBV27	CASSLGFFPGELFF	TGTGCCAGCAGTTTAGGGTTTTTCCCCGGGGAGCTGTTTTTT
TRBD1	-	TRBJ1-6	TRBV5-1	CASSFGDSSSPLHF	TGCGCCAGCAGCTTTGGGGACAGTAGTTCACCCCTCCACTTT
TRBD1	-	TRBJ2-3	TRBV20-1	CSARGQGFSTDTQYF	TGCAGTGCTAGAGGACAGGGGTTTAGCACAGATACGCAGTATTTT
TRBD1	-	TRBJ1-5	TRBV12-3/TRBV12-4	CASQQGLGQPQHF	TGTGCCAGCCAACAGGGGCTGGGTCAGCCCCAGCATTTT